These 19 T cell receptor beta chains originate from one sample sequenced in a study of blood T cell repertoires in COVID-19. The method was immunoSEQ multiplex PCR; TCRdb's version includes in-frame clones alone and lacks a portion of them. In the table there are 150,000 to 200,000 clones, roughly four fifths of which are singletons. Source material: PBMCs or T cells enriched from blood (not recorded which). Source of these receptors: a man aged 50 or older who had recovered from COVID-19.

J is TRBJ2-5 and V is TRBV9; the match to TRBD2 covers 9 bases. In germline, CDR1 is SGDLS, CDR2 YYNGEE. CDR3 length equals 13 residues. The junction had 2 bases not matched to a gene; V was cut back by 6 bases and J by 2 bases. The CDR3 reads CASNLAGQETQYF. CDR3 bases: TGTGCCAGCAACCTAGCGGGGCAAGAGACCCAGTACTTC.

This clone came up a few times. This chain connects TRBV5-1 to TRBJ2-5; a weak D match, TRBD1 (6 bases). CDR3 length equals 12 residues. The V and J ends lost 3 bases and 3 bases respectively, with 6 bases between them. Germline CDR1 reads SGHRS; CDR2 reads YFSETQ. The CDR3 reads CASSWTEETQYF. CDR3 coding DNA: TGCGCCAGCAGCTGGACAGAAGAGACCCAGTACTTC.

This rearrangement joins TRBV7-2 to TRBJ1-1, with D hard to call. The CDR3 is 15 residues long. V lost 1 base to trimming and J lost 0 bases, with 9 bases between them. Per germline, CDR1 SGHTA and CDR2 FQGNSA. The CDR3 region is CASSLVANMNTEAFF. In nucleotides, the CDR3 is TGTGCCAGCAGCTTAGTGGCCAATATGAACACTGAAGCTTTCTTT.

This sequence joins TRBV5-4 and TRBJ2-2, with 7 bases matching TRBD1. Trimming took 2 bases from V and 0 from J; bases not matched to a gene: 1. The CDR3 runs to 15 residues. Germline V gene lookup returns CDR1 SGHNT and CDR2 YYREEE (reference sequence). The DNA of the CDR3 is TGTGCCAGCAGCTTAGGGGGCGCGAACACCGGGGAGCTGTTTTTT. Translated: CASSLGGANTGELFF.

V gene TRBV5-1 combines with J gene TRBJ1-1, with D possibly TRBD1 on 6 matching bases. V was trimmed by 4 bases and J by 6 bases, leaving 13 bases between them. Germline assignment: CDR1 SGHRS and CDR2 YFSETQ. This CDR3 has 13 residues. The CDR3 DNA reads as TGCGCCAGCAGCAGCGGACAGATCTCTGAAGCTTTCTTT. Translation: CASSSGQISEAFF.

This chain uses TRBV19 with TRBJ1-5, with 7 bases lining up with TRBD1. After removal of 4 bases from V and 0 bases from J, the junction contained 9 bases not matched to a gene. Germline V lookup: CDR1 LNHDA, CDR2 SQIVND (reference sequence). The length of the CDR3 is 17 residues. CDR3 nucleotide sequence: TGTGCCAGTAGTAGACGCGGGACAGTCGATAGCAATCAGCCCCAGCATTTT. This encodes CASSRRGTVDSNQPQHF. Full variable domain (rest looked up from reference TRBV19 and TRBJ1-5): DGGITQSPKYLFRKEGQNVTLSCEQNLNHDAMYWYRQDPGQGLRLIYYSQIVNDFQKGDIAEGYSVSREKKESFPLTVTSAQKNPTAFYLCASSRRGTVDSNQPQHFGDGTRLSIL.

The rearrangement links TRBV2 to TRBJ1-1; possibly TRBD1 for D (5 bases). V lost 6 bases and J lost 4, with 15 bases in between. The germline V gene has CDR1 SNHLY and CDR2 FYNNEI. The CDR3 has 14 amino acids. In DNA form, the CDR3 reads TGTGCCAGCAGGCGCGACCAGGACATCACTGAAGCTTTCTTT. It translates to CASRRDQDITEAFF.

The chain joins TRBV6-5 to TRBJ1-5; 8 nucleotides align to TRBD1. Germline assignment: CDR1 MNHEY and CDR2 SVGAGI. Trimming took 7 bases from V and 3 from J; bases not matched to a gene: 8. CDR3 size: 15 residues. In nucleotides, the CDR3 is TGTGCCAGCAAGGCGGGGACAGGTGACAATCAGCCCCAGCATTTT. This translates into CASKAGTGDNQPQHF.

The rearrangement uses TRBV4-1 and TRBJ2-4; D possibly corresponds to TRBD2 (6 bases). The V and J ends lost 5 bases and 8 bases respectively, with 10 bases between them. CDR3 size: 12 residues. From germline, CDR1 is MGHRA and CDR2 YSYEKL. CDR3 coding DNA: TGCGCCAGCAGCGGCAGGGAGGACATTCAGTACTTC. Protein sequence: CASSGREDIQYF.

The chain has TRBV27 and TRBJ1-4, with TRBD1 as a possible D gene (5 bases). The CDR3 totals 14 residues. The germline CDR1 and CDR2 sequences are MNHEY and SMNVEV (reference sequence). V was cut by 5 bases and J by 5 bases, with 12 bases left in between. In DNA form, the CDR3 reads TGTGCCAGCAGTCCTCGGGCAGGGAATGAAAAACTGTTTTTT. It is translated as CASSPRAGNEKLFF.

The gene calls are TRBV3-1 (or the pseudogene TRBV3-2) and TRBJ1-4, with TRBD1 matching 7 bases. The CDR3 has 14 amino acids. Germline assignment: CDR1 LGHDT and CDR2 YNNKEL (reference sequence). The ends lost 1 base at V and 7 bases at J; junction bases unmatched: 3. The CDR3, as DNA: TGTGCCAGCAGCCAAGTGACAGGGAGTGAAAAACTGTTTTTT. Protein: CASSQVTGSEKLFF.

This chain joins TRBV18 and TRBJ2-2; D is uncertain. In germline, CDR1 is KGHSH, CDR2 LQKENI. The CDR3 is 15 residues long. V lost 1 base and J 1 base, leaving 7 bases between the germline ends. DNA for the CDR3: TGTGCCAGCTCACCACTCCCGGGGAACACCGGGGAGCTGTTTTTT. This codes for CASSPLPGNTGELFF.

This chain links TRBV18 with TRBJ1-1; no clear D. Germline-derived CDR1 and CDR2 are KGHSH and LQKENI. The CDR3 sequence is 12 residues long. Trimming pared 3 bases from V and 1 base from J, leaving 3 bases between. Here the CDR3 reads CASSPGNTEAFF. For the CDR3, the DNA is TGTGCCAGCTCACCCGGGAACACTGAAGCTTTCTTT.

The CDR3: CASSDTTSGRINEQFF. For the CDR3, the DNA is TGTGCCAGCAGCGACACGACTAGCGGGAGGATCAATGAGCAGTTCTTC. The gene calls are TRBV3-1 (or the pseudogene TRBV3-2) and TRBJ2-1; 13 nucleotides match TRBD2. This CDR3 region has 16 residues. Trimming took 5 bases from V and 6 from J; bases not matched to a gene: 7. Germline V lookup: CDR1 LGHDT, CDR2 YNNKEL (reference sequence).

The chain combines TRBV5-4 with TRBJ1-2, with a possible D match to TRBD1 (6 bases). Per germline, CDR1 SGHNT and CDR2 YYREEE (reference sequence). There are 13 residues in the CDR3. V was pared by 2 bases and J by 4 bases, with 9 bases between. Here the CDR3 reads CASSFRGAYGYTF. In nucleotides, the CDR3 is TGTGCCAGCAGCTTTCGGGGGGCCTATGGCTACACCTTC.

The V and J genes are TRBV27 and TRBJ2-3; D is possibly TRBD1 (7 bases). Trimming left V 6 bases short and J 3 bases short, with 22 bases between. Germline V lookup: CDR1 MNHEY, CDR2 SMNVEV (reference sequence). The CDR3 runs 17 residues. The CDR3 nucleotides are TGTGCCAGCAGCCTTACCCTAGGCAGGGGGGTTACAGATACGCAGTATTTT. Its translation is CASSLTLGRGVTDTQYF.

The genes are TRBV5-6 and TRBJ2-2; D is perhaps TRBD1 (5 bases). The CDR3 is 13 amino acids. In germline, CDR1 is SGHDT, CDR2 YYEEEE. V was pared by 3 bases and J by 5 bases, with 8 bases between. CDR3 DNA sequence: TGTGCCAGCAGCTGGGCAGGGACCGGGGAGCTGTTTTTT. This translates into CASSWAGTGELFF.

The CDR3 DNA reads as TGCGCCAGCAGCCGCACCGGGACAGGGGTAACAGATACGCAGTATTTT. It encodes CASSRTGTGVTDTQYF. The chain uses TRBV5-1 and TRBJ2-3, with TRBD1 matching over 10 bases. The length of the CDR3 is 16 residues. Germline V gene sequence: CDR1 SGHRS, CDR2 YFSETQ. Trimming at V came to 4 bases and at J to 3 bases, leaving 8 bases not matched to a gene.

The chain has TRBV11-2 and TRBJ2-3, with 7 bases lining up with TRBD2. Germline V lookup: CDR1 SGHAT, CDR2 FQNNGV. The CDR3 is made up of 19 amino acids. The trim removed 2 bases at V and 0 bases at J, leaving 14 bases unmatched. This CDR3 is CASSLSSAPGLSSTDTQYF. The CDR3, as DNA: TGTGCCAGCAGCTTAAGTTCGGCCCCGGGACTATCGAGCACAGATACGCAGTATTTT.